The 30 T cell receptor beta chains listed next were all sequenced from one sample in a study of vaccination effects on CD4 cells after COVID-19. What these receptors recognize is not known. Method: immunoSEQ multiplex PCR; TCRdb's copy keeps in-frame clones and lacks some. The profile shows roughly 30,000 clones, around 73% of them singletons. The ViraFEST assay expanded antigen-specific CD4+ T cells with viral peptide pools before sequencing. CD4+ T cells were isolated after roughly nine days of culture. Nucleocapsid antibody tests were negative, and the vaccine recipients had no prior SARS-CoV-2 infection. The sequences come from CD4+ T cells from PBMCs cultured with HCoV-OC43 spike peptides, collected before COVID-19 vaccination. The sample's subset: HCoV-OC43 spike overlapping peptide pool stimulation. All receptors come from a human donor who received a COVID-19 vaccine.

This chain joins TRBV6-5 and TRBJ1-4; TRBD1 aligns across 7 bases. Germline V lookup: CDR1 MNHEY, CDR2 SVGAGI. CDR3 length: 14 residues. V lost 2 bases to trimming and J lost 4 bases; unmatched junction nucleotides: 1. The chain's CDR3 is CASSYGTVNEKLFF. Written as DNA, the CDR3 is TGTGCCAGCAGTTACGGGACAGTTAATGAAAAACTGTTTTTT.

The chain joins TRBV7-9 to TRBJ2-1; TRBD2 matches at 7 bases. Germline loops: CDR1 SEHNR, CDR2 FQNEAQ (reference sequence). V lost 5 bases and J lost 6; bases outside the gene matches: 16. This CDR3 comprises 17 residues. The CDR3 region has the DNA TGTGCCAGCAGCCCCCCTTTTCGAGCGGGAAGGGCCAATGAGCAGTTCTTC. It specifies CASSPPFRAGRANEQFF.

The chain combines TRBV18 with TRBJ2-3; the match to TRBD2 covers 8 bases. Germline loops: CDR1 KGHSH, CDR2 LQKENI. CDR3 length equals 14 residues. J lost 4 bases, V lost 3 bases, and 3 bases had no gene match. The CDR3 nucleotides read TGTGCCAGCTCACCGGGGACTAGGCCAGATACGCAGTATTTT. This sequence encodes CASSPGTRPDTQYF.

This clone occurred a few times. One end of the junction is discordant with germline, which a read error may explain. This chain uses TRBV7-7 with TRBJ2-5; D ambiguous. Germline V gives CDR1 SSHAT, CDR2 FNYEAQ (reference sequence). The length of the CDR3 is 17 residues. This CDR3 reads CASSLGRVIRPQETQYF. DNA for the CDR3: TGTGCTAGCAGCTTAGGAAGGGTGATCCGGCCCCAAGAGACCCAGTACTTC.

This rearrangement joins TRBV7-2 to TRBJ2-1; no reliable D call. Germline V lookup: CDR1 SGHTA, CDR2 FQGNSA. Trimming shortened V by 1 base and J by 0 bases, and 13 bases separated the two germline ends. This CDR3 region has 17 residues. CDR3 bases: TGTGCCAGCAGCTTAGACTACCTCACCACCTCCTACAATGAGCAGTTCTTC. It codes for CASSLDYLTTSYNEQFF.

This clone was observed a few times. The J gene is TRBJ1-1, the V gene TRBV7-2; 8 bases line up with TRBD1. Germline V gene data show CDR1 as SGHTA and CDR2 as FQGNSA. The CDR3 totals 15 residues. V lost 5 bases to trimming and J lost 5 bases; unmatched junction nucleotides: 10. In DNA form, the CDR3 reads TGTGCCAGCAGCAACTTCAGGGGGCTGGGGACTGAAGCTTTCTTT. As protein: CASSNFRGLGTEAFF.

J is TRBJ2-5 and V is TRBV7-2; D is undetermined. CDR1 SGHTA and CDR2 FQGNSA come from the germline V gene. Between the trimmed V and J ends, which lost 2 bases and 2 bases, there was a span of 6 bases. The CDR3 has 13 amino acids. CDR3 sequence (DNA): TGTGCCAGCAGCTTATTGGCACAAGAGACCCAGTACTTC. This translates into CASSLLAQETQYF.

The V gene is TRBV20-1, the J gene TRBJ2-7; D remains ambiguous. The CDR3 is made up of 11 amino acids. V was trimmed by 3 bases and J by 3 bases, leaving 6 bases between them. Per germline, CDR1 DFQATT and CDR2 SNEGSKA (reference sequence). CDR3 region: CSASSNYEQYF. The DNA for the CDR3 is TGCAGTGCTAGTTCTAACTACGAGCAGTACTTC.

The chain has TRBV6-5 and TRBJ1-2, with 9 bases lining up with TRBD1. The CDR3 runs 13 residues. Germline V gene lookup returns CDR1 MNHEY and CDR2 SVGAGI. The V and J ends lost 6 bases and 6 bases, in that order; junction bases with no gene match: 5. CDR3 in DNA: TGTGCCAGCAGAGGTGGGACAGGGAATGGCTACACCTTC. This translates into CASRGGTGNGYTF.

This sequence joins TRBV19 and TRBJ1-1; unclear D gene. The CDR3 runs to 13 residues. Per the germline V gene, CDR1 is LNHDA and CDR2 is SQIVND (reference sequence). With 5 bases removed from V and 0 bases from J, the gap between germline ends came to 7 bases. The CDR3 nucleotides read TGTGCCAGTAGTCCTGTCGTGAACACTGAAGCTTTCTTT. Encoded protein: CASSPVVNTEAFF.

The gene calls are TRBV3-1 (or the pseudogene TRBV3-2) and TRBJ1-1, with D possibly matching TRBD1 (6 bases). Germline values: CDR1 LGHDT, CDR2 YNNKEL (reference sequence). Trimming cost V 6 bases and J 0 bases, with 14 bases left between them. CDR3 size: 15 residues. The CDR3 loop is CASRLDSIMNTEAFF. The CDR3 region has the DNA TGTGCCAGCAGACTGGACAGCATTATGAACACTGAAGCTTTCTTT.

This chain connects TRBV7-9 to TRBJ2-5; D is unresolved. CDR3 length: 13 residues. Per germline, CDR1 SEHNR and CDR2 FQNEAQ (reference sequence). V dropped 5 bases and J dropped 5 bases, with 12 bases sitting between them. Here the CDR3 reads CASSQLGRETQYF. Here the CDR3 DNA reads TGTGCCAGCAGCCAGTTGGGAAGGGAGACCCAGTACTTC.

This chain connects TRBV5-4 to TRBJ2-7, with D maybe TRBD1 (6 bases). CDR1 is SGHNT and CDR2 is YYREEE in the germline V gene (reference sequence). V was trimmed by 2 bases and J by 3 bases, leaving 15 bases between them. This CDR3 is 15 amino acids long. CDR3 loop: CASSFPGANNYEQYF. CDR3 DNA: TGTGCCAGCAGCTTTCCAGGGGCGAACAACTACGAGCAGTACTTC.

The J gene is TRBJ2-5, the V gene TRBV6-5; 9 bases are shared with TRBD2. The CDR3 extends over 14 amino acids. Per the germline V gene, CDR1 is MNHEY and CDR2 is SVGAGI. Germline trimming cut 4 bases from V and 4 bases from J; bases unmatched to any gene: 4. Written as DNA, the CDR3 is TGTGCCAGCAGTTCCCCGGGACTAGCAGAGACCCAGTACTTC. Protein: CASSSPGLAETQYF.

The chain employs TRBV4-2 and TRBJ1-2; 10 bases align to TRBD1. This CDR3 spans 16 amino acids. J was trimmed by 5 bases and V by 0 bases; bases with no gene match: 6. Germline CDR1 LGHNA, CDR2 YNFKEQ. In DNA form, the CDR3 reads TGTGCCAGCAGCCAAGATGGGACAGGGGTAGTGTATGGCTACACCTTC. It codes for CASSQDGTGVVYGYTF.

On this clone: At one of its ends the junction is not consistent with the germline gene, which may arise from a read error. The CDR3 region has the DNA TGTGCCTGGAGGGCGCCAGGGGGCTACCATGAGCAGTTCTTC. It is translated as CAWRAPGGYHEQFF. This rearrangement joins TRBV30 to TRBJ2-1, with 8 positions matching TRBD1. The CDR3 length is 14 residues. Per the germline V gene, CDR1 is GTSNPN and CDR2 is SVGIG (reference sequence).

This rearrangement joins TRBV15 to TRBJ1-4, with no clear D. Germline CDR1 is LNHNV and CDR2 is YYDKDF (reference sequence). Trimming stripped 0 bases from V and 6 bases from J, with 8 bases between. The CDR3 covers 14 residues. The CDR3 protein is CATSRDVPYEKLFF. The DNA of the CDR3 is TGTGCCACCAGCAGAGATGTGCCATATGAAAAACTGTTTTTT.

This clone has only a few counts. The chain couples TRBV2 to TRBJ1-4; 12 nucleotides match TRBD1. Germline CDR1 and CDR2: SNHLY and FYNNEI. The CDR3 contains 16 residues. Trimming cost V 5 bases and J 8 bases; bases outside gene matches: 9. The CDR3 sequence is CASSTGQGASGEKLFF. The CDR3 DNA is TGTGCCAGCAGTACGGGACAGGGGGCTTCGGGAGAAAAACTGTTTTTT.

This clone was found once. This chain links TRBV7-2 with TRBJ1-1; D might be TRBD1 (5 bases). The germline V gene encodes CDR1 SGHTA and CDR2 FQGNSA. V was shortened by 3 bases and J by 0 bases, with 11 bases between the two germline ends. The CDR3 length is 15 residues. CDR3 nucleotide sequence: TGTGCCAGCAGCTTGGGGGGGGGTATGAACACTGAAGCTTTCTTT. This codes for CASSLGGGMNTEAFF.

This clone was seen just once. CDR3: CASSVGGRDGYTF. The CDR3 DNA reads as TGTGCCAGCAGCGTGGGGGGGCGGGACGGCTACACCTTC. The chain uses TRBV9 and TRBJ1-2; D perhaps matches TRBD1 (6 bases). The CDR3 is made up of 13 amino acids. V lost 2 bases and J 8 bases, leaving 13 bases between the germline ends. CDR1 is SGDLS, CDR2 YYNGEE, per germline.

The rearrangement uses TRBV2 and TRBJ1-1; D might be TRBD1 (5 bases). Trimming removed 7 bases at V and 1 base at J, with 10 bases between. Germline CDR1 is SNHLY and CDR2 is FYNNEI. The CDR3 totals 13 residues. CDR3: CASTATENTEAFF. CDR3 nucleotides: TGTGCCAGCACCGCGACAGAGAACACTGAAGCTTTCTTT. Full variable domain (outside the CDR3, taken from reference TRBV2 and TRBJ1-1): EPEVTQTPSHQVTQMGQEVILRCVPISNHLYFYWYRQILGQKVEFLVSFYNNEISEKSEIFDDQFSVERPDGSNFTLKIRSTKLEDSAMYFCASTATENTEAFFGQGTRLTVV.

This clone turned up a few times. The chain links TRBV7-2 to TRBJ1-1; D is ambiguous. Germline CDR1 is SGHTA and CDR2 is FQGNSA. V was clipped by 4 bases and J by 5 bases, with 11 bases between them. This CDR3 comprises 13 residues. The CDR3 region is CASSSRMGTEAFF. CDR3 bases: TGTGCCAGCAGCTCTCGGATGGGGACTGAAGCTTTCTTT.

The V gene is TRBV10-3, the J gene TRBJ2-1, with 10 nucleotides matching TRBD2. The CDR3 extends over 15 amino acids. V lost 0 bases and J lost 9; bases outside the gene matches: 5. Looked up from germline, CDR1 is ENHRY and CDR2 is SYGVKD. CDR3 DNA: TGTGCCATCAGTGAGTCGAGCGGGAGGGCCGGTGAGCAGTTCTTC. Encoded protein: CAISESSGRAGEQFF.

The chain uses TRBV7-2 and TRBJ2-7, with D perhaps matching TRBD1 or TRBD2 (5 bases each). The CDR3 contains 15 residues. Trimming stripped 0 bases from V and 2 bases from J, with 11 bases between. Germline lookup yields CDR1 SGHTA and CDR2 FQGNSA. DNA for the CDR3: TGTGCCAGCAGCTTAGCCGGGACGGAAGCCTACGAGCAGTACTTC. Translating gives CASSLAGTEAYEQYF.

The chain joins TRBV3-1 (or the pseudogene TRBV3-2) to TRBJ1-1; D uncertain. The CDR3 runs to 14 residues. V lost 7 bases and J 6 bases, leaving 18 bases between the germline ends. Germline V gives CDR1 LGHDT, CDR2 YNNKEL (reference sequence). CDR3 sequence: CASTYSYFGAEAFF. The CDR3 DNA reads TGTGCCAGCACCTATTCGTATTTCGGTGCTGAAGCTTTCTTT.

The chain couples TRBV21-1 to TRBJ2-2; the D segment call TRBD1 is taken from the table without a DNA check. TRBV21-1 is a pseudogene. The CDR3 totals 17 residues. The chain's CDR3 is CASSKQDGTGDTGELFF. DNA of the CDR3: TGTGCCAGCAGCAAACAAGATGGGACAGGGGACACCGGGGAGCTGTTTTTT.

The gene calls are TRBV25-1 and TRBJ2-7; 7 nucleotides agree with TRBD2. The CDR3 is 15 amino acids. The J segment lost 5 bases and the V segment lost 3 bases, leaving 10 bases of the junction unmatched. Germline CDR1 MGHDK, CDR2 SYGVNS. Here the CDR3 reads CASSDPGEGRNEQYF. The DNA for the CDR3 is TGTGCCAGCAGTGATCCCGGGGAGGGCCGGAACGAGCAGTACTTC.

This clone was seen just once. The gene calls are TRBV29-1 and TRBJ1-1; no firm D call. The CDR3 extends over 14 amino acids. Germline CDR1 and CDR2: SQVTM and ANQGSEA. V lost 1 base to trimming and J lost 3 bases, with 12 bases between them. CDR3 DNA: TGCAGCGTTGAAGTATCGTCCTCCTACACTGAAGCTTTCTTT. It specifies CSVEVSSSYTEAFF.

This clone was counted a few times. The chain employs TRBV5-1 and TRBJ1-1; 8 bases are shared with TRBD1. The V gene's germline CDR1 is SGHRS and CDR2 YFSETQ. J lost 0 bases, V lost 0 bases, and 4 bases had no gene match. The CDR3 spans 16 residues. Here the CDR3 DNA reads TGCGCCAGCAGCTTGGAGACAGGGGTAATGAACACTGAAGCTTTCTTT. This sequence encodes CASSLETGVMNTEAFF.

This clone was picked up a small number of times. This sequence joins TRBV9 and TRBJ1-3, with no clear D. Germline CDR1 reads SGDLS; CDR2 reads YYNGEE. There are 15 residues in the CDR3. Deletions cut 0 bases from V and 0 bases from J, with 7 bases between. Here the CDR3 DNA reads TGTGCCAGCAGCGTAGACGGAAACTCTGGAAACACCATATATTTT. Translating it yields CASSVDGNSGNTIYF.